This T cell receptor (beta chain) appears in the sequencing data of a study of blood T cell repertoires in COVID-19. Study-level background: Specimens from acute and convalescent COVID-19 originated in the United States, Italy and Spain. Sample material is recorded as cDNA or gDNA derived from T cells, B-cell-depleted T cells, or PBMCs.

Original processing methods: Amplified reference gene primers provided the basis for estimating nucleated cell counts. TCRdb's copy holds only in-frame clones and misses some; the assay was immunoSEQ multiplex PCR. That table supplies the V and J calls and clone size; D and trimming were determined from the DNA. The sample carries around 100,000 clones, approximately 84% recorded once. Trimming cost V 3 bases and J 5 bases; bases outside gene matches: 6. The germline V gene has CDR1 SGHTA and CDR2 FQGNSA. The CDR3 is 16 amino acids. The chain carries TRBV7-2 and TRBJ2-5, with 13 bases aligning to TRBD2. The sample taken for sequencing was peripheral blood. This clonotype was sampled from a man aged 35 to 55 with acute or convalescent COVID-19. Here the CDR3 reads CASSFRVLAGGETQYF. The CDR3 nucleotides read TGTGCCAGCAGCTTTAGGGTACTAGCGGGAGGGGAGACCCAGTACTTC.